This is a list of T cell receptor beta chains from one sample in a study of T cell responses to AZD1222 COVID-19 vaccine. TCRdb's copy holds only in-frame clones and misses some; the assay was immunoSEQ multiplex PCR. The profile shows around 170,000 clones, more than 75% of them singletons. The source material was peripheral blood, sampled on day 0 of AZD1222 vaccination. Receptors originate from an adult in good health. Both conserved end residues are part of each CDR3. The order of the fields is J gene, V gene, D gene, CDR3 protein. The D gene is left open where the match is weak.

j_call: TRBJ2-7; v_call: TRBV4-1; d_call: TRBD1; cdr3_aa: CASSLGQGDFEQYF
j_call: TRBJ2-2; v_call: TRBV18; d_call: .; cdr3_aa: CASSPAGTNTGELFF
j_call: TRBJ1-5; v_call: TRBV10-3; d_call: TRBD1; cdr3_aa: CASSNRGDQPQHF
j_call: TRBJ2-7; v_call: TRBV3-1/TRBV3-2; d_call: TRBD2; cdr3_aa: CASSQGGDYPYEQYF
j_call: TRBJ1-4; v_call: TRBV18; d_call: .; cdr3_aa: CASSPGIPNEKLFF
j_call: TRBJ1-5; v_call: TRBV19; d_call: .; cdr3_aa: CASSITYNQPQHF
j_call: TRBJ2-2; v_call: TRBV9; d_call: .; cdr3_aa: CASSDLGRANTGELFF
j_call: TRBJ2-2; v_call: TRBV28; d_call: .; cdr3_aa: CASRSTNTGELFF
j_call: TRBJ1-6; v_call: TRBV6-4; d_call: TRBD1; cdr3_aa: CASSEGTGGYSPLHF
j_call: TRBJ1-2; v_call: TRBV19; d_call: TRBD1; cdr3_aa: CASSIGLGQGASNYGYTF
j_call: TRBJ1-3; v_call: TRBV5-4; d_call: .; cdr3_aa: CASSFGPRDSGNTIYF
j_call: TRBJ2-4; v_call: TRBV2; d_call: .; cdr3_aa: CASISSGEDIQYF
j_call: TRBJ2-1; v_call: TRBV11-3; d_call: TRBD1; cdr3_aa: CASSLGTGFHNEQFF
j_call: TRBJ1-2; v_call: TRBV27; d_call: .; cdr3_aa: CASSLSQGNYGYTF
j_call: TRBJ2-3; v_call: TRBV19; d_call: TRBD2; cdr3_aa: CASRITSGGPQTYTDTQYF
j_call: TRBJ2-7; v_call: TRBV5-1; d_call: TRBD2; cdr3_aa: CASSSGGINYF
j_call: TRBJ1-1; v_call: TRBV12-3/TRBV12-4; d_call: .; cdr3_aa: CASSFLLNTEAFF
j_call: TRBJ1-1; v_call: TRBV5-1; d_call: TRBD1; cdr3_aa: CASSSTGGTEAFF
j_call: TRBJ1-4; v_call: TRBV24-1; d_call: TRBD1; cdr3_aa: CATSDPQGAGEKLFF
j_call: TRBJ2-2; v_call: TRBV6-5; d_call: .; cdr3_aa: CASTLGVAGELFF
j_call: TRBJ2-3; v_call: TRBV11-2; d_call: TRBD2; cdr3_aa: CASIQSSGGTDTQYF
j_call: TRBJ2-3; v_call: TRBV5-1; d_call: .; cdr3_aa: CASTPNTPGPTDTQYF
j_call: TRBJ1-2; v_call: TRBV7-2; d_call: TRBD1; cdr3_aa: CASSSSGQGAGYTF
j_call: TRBJ1-1; v_call: TRBV11-3; d_call: .; cdr3_aa: CASSPGTGLNTEAFF
j_call: TRBJ1-2; v_call: TRBV13; d_call: TRBD1; cdr3_aa: CASSTRTGTNGYTF
j_call: TRBJ1-1; v_call: TRBV6-4; d_call: .; cdr3_aa: CASSRDGNTEAFF
j_call: TRBJ2-3; v_call: TRBV7-2; d_call: TRBD2; cdr3_aa: CASSARLAGGSTDTQYF
j_call: TRBJ1-5; v_call: TRBV2; d_call: TRBD1; cdr3_aa: CASTTGEWQPQHF
j_call: TRBJ2-7; v_call: TRBV11-2; d_call: .; cdr3_aa: CASSLGRHTTYEQYF
j_call: TRBJ2-5; v_call: TRBV14; d_call: .; cdr3_aa: CASSKAGVPNRGTQYF
j_call: TRBJ2-7; v_call: TRBV7-2; d_call: TRBD1; cdr3_aa: CASSLNRGHSYEQYF
j_call: TRBJ2-1; v_call: TRBV24-1; d_call: .; cdr3_aa: CATSDFRAEGYNEQFF
j_call: TRBJ2-4; v_call: TRBV27; d_call: TRBD1; cdr3_aa: CASSPGTAAKNIQYF
j_call: TRBJ2-7; v_call: TRBV28; d_call: TRBD1; cdr3_aa: CASEKPGQGTYEQYF
j_call: TRBJ1-2; v_call: TRBV11-3; d_call: TRBD1; cdr3_aa: CASSRITHREDRETCGYTF
j_call: TRBJ1-2; v_call: TRBV6-5; d_call: TRBD1; cdr3_aa: CASSYGQGLGYTF
j_call: TRBJ2-3; v_call: TRBV5-1; d_call: .; cdr3_aa: CASTEERGTDTQYF